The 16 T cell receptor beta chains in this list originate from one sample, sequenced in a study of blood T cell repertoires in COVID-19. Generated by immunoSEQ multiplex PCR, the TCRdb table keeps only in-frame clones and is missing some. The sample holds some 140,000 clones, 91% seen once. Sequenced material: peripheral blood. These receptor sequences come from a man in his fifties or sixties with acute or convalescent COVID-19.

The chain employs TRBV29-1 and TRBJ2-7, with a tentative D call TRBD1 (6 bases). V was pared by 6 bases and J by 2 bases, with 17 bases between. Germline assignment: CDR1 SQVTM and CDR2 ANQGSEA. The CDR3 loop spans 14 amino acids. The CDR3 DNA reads TGCAGCGTCCGGGACACCACAACACCCTACGAGCAGTACTTC. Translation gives CSVRDTTTPYEQYF.

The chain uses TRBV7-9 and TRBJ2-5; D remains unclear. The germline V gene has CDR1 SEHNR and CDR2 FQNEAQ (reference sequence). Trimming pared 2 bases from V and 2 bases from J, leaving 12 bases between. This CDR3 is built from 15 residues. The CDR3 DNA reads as TGTGCCAGCAGCTTACCACCCGGGTTACAAGAGACCCAGTACTTC. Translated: CASSLPPGLQETQYF.

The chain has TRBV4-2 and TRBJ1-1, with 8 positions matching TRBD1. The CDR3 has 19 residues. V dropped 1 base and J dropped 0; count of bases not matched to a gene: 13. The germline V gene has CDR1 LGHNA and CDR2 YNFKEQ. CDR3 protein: CASSQAVTDRGRVNTEAFF. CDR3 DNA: TGTGCCAGCAGCCAAGCCGTTACCGACAGGGGCCGGGTGAACACTGAAGCTTTCTTT.

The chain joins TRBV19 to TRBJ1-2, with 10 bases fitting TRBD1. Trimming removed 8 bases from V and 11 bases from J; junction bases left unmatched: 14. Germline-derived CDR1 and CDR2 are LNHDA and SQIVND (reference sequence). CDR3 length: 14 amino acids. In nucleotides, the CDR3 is TGTGCCAGTGGTGAAACAACCGGGACAGGGGTTTACACCTTC. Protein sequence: CASGETTGTGVYTF.

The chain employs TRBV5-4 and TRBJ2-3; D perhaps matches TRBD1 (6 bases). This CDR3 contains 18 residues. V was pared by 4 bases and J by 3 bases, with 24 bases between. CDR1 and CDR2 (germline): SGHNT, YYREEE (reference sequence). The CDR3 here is CASSAGTGYGIFTDTQYF. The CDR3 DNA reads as TGTGCCAGCAGCGCCGGAACAGGGTATGGAATTTTTACAGATACGCAGTATTTT.

CDR3 nucleotides: TGTGCCAGCAGCCAGGGAACGAACACTGAAGCTTTCTTT. Translation gives CASSQGTNTEAFF. This chain joins TRBV7-9 and TRBJ1-1, with D maybe TRBD1 (5 bases). The CDR3 is 13 residues long. Germline CDR1 reads SEHNR; CDR2 reads FQNEAQ (reference sequence). V lost 5 bases and J 1 base, leaving 8 bases between the germline ends. Full variable domain (rest looked up from reference TRBV7-9 and TRBJ1-1): DTGVSQNPRHKITKRGQNVTFRCDPISEHNRLYWYRQTLGQGPEFLTYFQNEAQLEKSRLLSDRFSAERPKGSFSTLEIQRTEQGDSAMYLCASSQGTNTEAFFGQGTRLTVV.

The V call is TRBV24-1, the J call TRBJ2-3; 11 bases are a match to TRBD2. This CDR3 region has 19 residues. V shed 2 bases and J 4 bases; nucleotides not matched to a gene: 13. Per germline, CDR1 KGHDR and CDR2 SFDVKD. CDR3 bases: TGTGCCACCAGTGATTCAAAGGGGGCTAGCGGGAGGCGCCCAGATACGCAGTATTTT. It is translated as CATSDSKGASGRRPDTQYF.

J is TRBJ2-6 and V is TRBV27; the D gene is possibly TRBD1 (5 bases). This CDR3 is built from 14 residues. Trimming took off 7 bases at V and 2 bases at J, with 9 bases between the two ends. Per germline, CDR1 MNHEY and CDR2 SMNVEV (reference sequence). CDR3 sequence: CASKTGAGANVLTF. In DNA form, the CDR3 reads TGTGCCAGCAAAACAGGAGCTGGGGCCAACGTCCTGACTTTC.

In nucleotides, the CDR3 is TGTGCCAGTAGGATCATCGGAGGTGGCTACACCTTC. This gives the protein CASRIIGGGYTF. The chain carries TRBV19 and TRBJ1-2; no clear D. Germline V gene sequence: CDR1 LNHDA, CDR2 SQIVND (reference sequence). CDR3 length: 12 residues. The V end lost 6 bases, the J end lost 7 bases, and 12 bases lay between the germline ends.

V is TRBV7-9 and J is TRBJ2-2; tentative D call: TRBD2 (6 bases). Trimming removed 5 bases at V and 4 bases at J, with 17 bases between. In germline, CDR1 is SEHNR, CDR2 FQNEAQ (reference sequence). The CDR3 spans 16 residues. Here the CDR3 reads CASSRRAGRGTGELFF. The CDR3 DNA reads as TGTGCCAGCAGCCGACGTGCGGGGCGGGGCACCGGGGAGCTGTTTTTT. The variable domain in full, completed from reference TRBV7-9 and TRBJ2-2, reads DTGVSQNPRHKITKRGQNVTFRCDPISEHNRLYWYRQTLGQGPEFLTYFQNEAQLEKSRLLSDRFSAERPKGSFSTLEIQRTEQGDSAMYLCASSRRAGRGTGELFFGEGSRLTVL.

CDR3 protein: CASSPLSGDTQYF. CDR3 coding DNA: TGTGCCAGCAGTCCTTTAAGCGGAGATACGCAGTATTTT. The chain uses TRBV3-1 (or the pseudogene TRBV3-2) and TRBJ2-3; D might be TRBD2 (5 bases). V lost 6 bases to trimming and J lost 5 bases, with 12 bases between them. This CDR3 has 13 amino acids. Germline assignment: CDR1 LGHDT and CDR2 YNNKEL (reference sequence).

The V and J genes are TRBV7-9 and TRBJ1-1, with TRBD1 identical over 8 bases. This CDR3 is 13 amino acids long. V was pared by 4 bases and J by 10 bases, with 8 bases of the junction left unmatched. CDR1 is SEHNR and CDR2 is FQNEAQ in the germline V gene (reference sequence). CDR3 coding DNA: TGTGCCAGCAGCTACGGACAGGGAATTGGAGCTTTCTTT. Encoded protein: CASSYGQGIGAFF.

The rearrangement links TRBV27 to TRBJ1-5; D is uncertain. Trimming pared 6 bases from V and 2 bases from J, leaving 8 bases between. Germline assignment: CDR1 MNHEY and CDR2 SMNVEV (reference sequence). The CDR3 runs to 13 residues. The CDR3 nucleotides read TGTGCCAGCAGGCCCGGGGGCAATCAGCCCCAGCATTTT. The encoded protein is CASRPGGNQPQHF.

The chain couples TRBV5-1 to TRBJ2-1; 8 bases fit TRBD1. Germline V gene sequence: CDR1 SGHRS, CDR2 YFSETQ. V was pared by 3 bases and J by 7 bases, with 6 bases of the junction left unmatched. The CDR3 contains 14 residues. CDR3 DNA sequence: TGCGCCAGCAGCTCCGGACAGGGTGGAAATGAGCAGTTCTTC. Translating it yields CASSSGQGGNEQFF.

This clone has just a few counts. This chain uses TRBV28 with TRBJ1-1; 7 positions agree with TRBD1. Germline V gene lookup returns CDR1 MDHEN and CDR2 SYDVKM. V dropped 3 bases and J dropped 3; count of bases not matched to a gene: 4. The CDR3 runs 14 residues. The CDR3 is CASSFYRGYTEAFF. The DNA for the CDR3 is TGTGCCAGCAGTTTCTACAGGGGCTACACTGAAGCTTTCTTT.

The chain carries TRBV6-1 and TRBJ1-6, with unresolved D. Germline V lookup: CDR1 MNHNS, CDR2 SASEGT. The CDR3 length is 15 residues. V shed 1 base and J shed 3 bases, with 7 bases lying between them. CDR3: CASSEGTVYNSPLHF. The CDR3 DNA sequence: TGTGCCAGCAGTGAAGGAACGGTCTATAATTCACCCCTCCACTTT.